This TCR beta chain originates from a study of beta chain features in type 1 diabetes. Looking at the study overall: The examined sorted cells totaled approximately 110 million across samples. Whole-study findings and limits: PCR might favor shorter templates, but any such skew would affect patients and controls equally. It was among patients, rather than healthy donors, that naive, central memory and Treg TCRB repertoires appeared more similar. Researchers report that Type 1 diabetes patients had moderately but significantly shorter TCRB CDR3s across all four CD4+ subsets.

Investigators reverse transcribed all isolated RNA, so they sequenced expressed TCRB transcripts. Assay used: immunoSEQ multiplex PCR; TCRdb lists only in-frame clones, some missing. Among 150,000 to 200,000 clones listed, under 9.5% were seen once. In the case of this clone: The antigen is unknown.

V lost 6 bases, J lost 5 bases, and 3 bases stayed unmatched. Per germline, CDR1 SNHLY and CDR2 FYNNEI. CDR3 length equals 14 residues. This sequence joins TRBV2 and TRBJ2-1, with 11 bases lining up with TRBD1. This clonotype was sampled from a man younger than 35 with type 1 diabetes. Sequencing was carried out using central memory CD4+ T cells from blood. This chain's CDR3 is CASRGDRGNNEQFF. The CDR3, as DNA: TGTGCCAGCAGGGGGGACAGGGGGAACAATGAGCAGTTCTTC. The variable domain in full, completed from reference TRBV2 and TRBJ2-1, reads EPEVTQTPSHQVTQMGQEVILRCVPISNHLYFYWYRQILGQKVEFLVSFYNNEISEKSEIFDDQFSVERPDGSNFTLKIRSTKLEDSAMYFCASRGDRGNNEQFFGPGTRLTVL.